The 8 T cell receptor beta chains below come from one sample, sequenced in a study of blood T cell repertoires in COVID-19. This table comes from immunoSEQ multiplex PCR, and its TCRdb copy is limited to in-frame clones, with some not included. The sample lists 350,000 or so clones, around 80% seen once, with about 3% in the top ten. Sequencing was performed on peripheral blood. These receptors came from a man aged 25 to 40 with active or convalescent COVID-19.

V usage is TRBV28 and J usage is TRBJ2-7; tentative D call: TRBD2 (6 bases). The CDR3 runs 11 residues. Trimming cost V 8 bases and J 4 bases, with 9 bases left between them. Germline CDR1 and CDR2: MDHEN and SYDVKM. The CDR3 loop is CASGGGYEQYF. The CDR3 region has the DNA TGTGCCAGCGGTGGAGGGTACGAGCAGTACTTC.

The gene calls are TRBV5-5 and TRBJ2-5; 16 bases match TRBD2. V trimming: 4 bases; J trimming: 5 bases; junction bases outside the gene matches: 8. Germline CDR1 reads SGHKS; CDR2 reads YYEKEE (reference sequence). The CDR3 spans 17 residues. The CDR3 loop is CASSPGGTSGGAETQYF. CDR3 nucleotide sequence: TGTGCCAGCAGCCCCGGGGGGACTAGCGGGGGGGCTGAGACCCAGTACTTC.

The sample holds a few counts of this clone. The V call is TRBV9, the J call TRBJ2-1; 11 bases are a match to TRBD2. The CDR3 runs to 14 residues. Trimming cost V 3 bases and J 9 bases; bases outside gene matches: 5. Germline V gives CDR1 SGDLS, CDR2 YYNGEE. CDR3 DNA: TGTGCCAGCAGCGATAGCGGGAGGGCGGGTGAGCAGTTCTTC. It codes for CASSDSGRAGEQFF. The entire variable domain, with the rest obtained from reference TRBV9 and TRBJ2-1, is as follows: DSGVTQTPKHLITATGQRVTLRCSPRSGDLSVYWYQQSLDQGLQFLIQYYNGEERAKGNILERFSAQQFPDLHSELNLSSLELGDSALYFCASSDSGRAGEQFFGPGTRLTVL.

This clone was recorded once. The CDR3 DNA follows: TGTGCCAGCAGCTTTGGGACTAGCGGGTTCTACGAGCAGTACTTC. Translating it yields CASSFGTSGFYEQYF. The chain has TRBV7-3 and TRBJ2-7; 12 bases map to TRBD2. V was pared by 3 bases and J by 3 bases, with 3 bases of the junction left unmatched. From germline, CDR1 is SGHTA and CDR2 FQGTGA. The CDR3 length is 15 residues.

The J gene is TRBJ2-7, the V gene TRBV11-3, with a weak D call TRBD1 (5 bases). Looked up from germline, CDR1 is SGHNT and CDR2 is YENEEA. The CDR3 covers 13 residues. Deletions cut 4 bases from V and 3 bases from J, with 10 bases between. CDR3 DNA sequence: TGTGCCAGCAGCTATGAACAGGTCTACGAGCAGTACTTC. Protein: CASSYEQVYEQYF. The full variable domain, its missing parts supplied by reference TRBV11-3 and TRBJ2-7, is EAGVVQSPRYKIIEKKQPVAFWCNPISGHNTLYWYLQNLGQGPELLIRYENEEAVDDSQLPKDRFSAERLKGVDSTLKIQPAELGDSAVYLCASSYEQVYEQYFGPGTRLTVT.

The CDR3 nucleotides are TGTGCCAGCAGCTTGGCCCTAGGGAGAGGCGAGGCTTTCTTT. Amino acid sequence: CASSLALGRGEAFF. J is TRBJ1-1 and V is TRBV5-4; D unresolved. The CDR3 runs to 14 residues. Per the germline V gene, CDR1 is SGHNT and CDR2 is YYREEE (reference sequence). V lost 0 bases and J lost 11, with 17 bases in between. Supplemented by reference TRBV5-4 and TRBJ1-1, the full variable domain reads ETGVTQSPTHLIKTRGQQVTLRCSSQSGHNTVSWYQQALGQGPQFIFQYYREEENGRGNFPPRFSGLQFPNYSSELNVNALELDDSALYLCASSLALGRGEAFFGQGTRLTVV.

V and J are TRBV7-3 and TRBJ2-7; 7 nucleotides agree with TRBD2. The CDR3 length is 14 residues. Looked up from germline, CDR1 is SGHTA and CDR2 is FQGTGA. V shed 5 bases, J shed 6 bases, and the junction held 10 bases outside the gene matches. In DNA form, the CDR3 reads TGTGCCAGCAGCCCCCTTGCGGGAGTCGGCGAGCAGTACTTC. It is translated as CASSPLAGVGEQYF.

The chain carries TRBV5-1 and TRBJ2-1; 10 bases are a match to TRBD2. The CDR3 is made up of 15 amino acids. V was clipped by 2 bases and J by 3 bases; unmatched bases: 2. CDR1 is SGHRS, CDR2 YFSETQ, per germline. The CDR3, as DNA: TGCGCCAGCAGCTTACTAGCGGGGAACTACAATGAGCAGTTCTTC. Residues: CASSLLAGNYNEQFF. The full variable domain, with the rest looked up from reference TRBV5-1 and TRBJ2-1, is KAGVTQTPRYLIKTRGQQVTLSCSPISGHRSVSWYQQTPGQGLQFLFEYFSETQRNKGNFPGRFSGRQFSNSRSEMNVSTLELGDSALYLCASSLLAGNYNEQFFGPGTRLTVL.